This T cell receptor (beta chain) was recovered during a study of PD-1 blockade in classical Hodgkin lymphoma. Study results and caveats: Among the patients, those starting nivolumab under 1 year after ASCT were excluded. Lower baseline TCR diversity marked trial partial responders and progressors.

With regard to this clone: The antigen remains undetermined.

V was shortened by 1 base and J by 5 bases, with 20 bases between the two germline ends. CDR1 and CDR2 from the germline V gene are LGHNA and YNFKEQ. The CDR3 totals 17 residues. Relapse after autologous stem cell transplantation occurred in every patient, and brentuximab vedotin exposure varied. Complete response, partial response or progressive disease was each patient's best response. Measured with immunoSEQ multiplex PCR; TCRdb has only the in-frame clones, and not every one. The sample consists of 70,000 to 80,000 clones, about 93% of them appearing once. The sequencing here drew on peripheral blood mononuclear cells (PBMCs), taken at baseline. This chain links TRBV4-2 with TRBJ1-1; D is unresolved. The TCR was taken from a human donor with classical Hodgkin lymphoma. CDR3 sequence (DNA): TGTGCCAGCAGCCAAGTAAGAGGTGTCTCCTTGGGGACTGAAGCTTTCTTT. It yields the protein CASSQVRGVSLGTEAFF.